A single sample gave rise to the 3 T cell receptor beta chains below, sequenced in a study of metastatic and nonmetastatic thyroid tumors. Each patient went into thyroid surgery without having received any treatment. TCRdb reassembled clones from the PCR reads with MiXCR. Of some 17,000 clones listed, 29% are singletons. The sequencing sample was made of tumor tissue. The source is a female donor with papillary thyroid cancer or a benign thyroid nodule (not recorded which). Some clones in this sample may be carry-over from other donors' samples.

The chain joins TRBV6-4 to TRBJ2-1; 10 positions agree with TRBD2. The ends lost 5 bases at V and 3 bases at J; junction bases unmatched: 4. Germline loops: CDR1 MRHNA, CDR2 SNTAGT. This CDR3 has 15 residues. The CDR3 is CASSLLAGDYNEQFF. The DNA of the CDR3 is TGTGCCAGCAGTTTGCTAGCGGGAGACTACAATGAGCAGTTCTTC.

V is TRBV6-1 and J is TRBJ2-7, with 7 bases that match TRBD1. The germline V gene has CDR1 MNHNS and CDR2 SASEGT. Losses at the gene ends were 1 base for V and 3 bases for J; bases not matched to a gene: 9. The CDR3 is made up of 16 amino acids. The CDR3 coding sequence is TGTGCCAGCAGTGAAGGCCCCTCGACAGGGATCTACGAGCAGTACTTC. It codes for CASSEGPSTGIYEQYF.

This rearrangement joins TRBV7-3 to TRBJ2-1, with D perhaps TRBD1 or TRBD2 (5 bases each). V lost 5 bases and J 3 bases, leaving 14 bases between the germline ends. The CDR3 contains 15 residues. In germline, CDR1 is SGHTA, CDR2 FQGTGA. The CDR3 region is CASSPRRGSYNEQFF. The CDR3 region has the DNA TGTGCCAGCAGCCCCCGCCGGGGCAGCTACAATGAGCAGTTCTTC.